This T cell receptor (beta chain) was observed in a study of response to subunit inactivated influenza vaccine. Study-wide results and caveats: Each seasonal flu vaccination may recruit only limited new T cells, authors suggested.

Each CDR3 protein gets one entry after TCRdb re-called the RT-PCR reads with MiXCR. Of fewer than 750,000 distinct CDR3 sequences in the sample, about 14% are singletons; the top ten hold around 10%. About this clonotype itself: The antigen is not known.

Trimming removed 2 bases from V and 5 bases from J, with 12 bases in between. This CDR3 is 13 amino acids long. CDR1 DFQATT and CDR2 SNEGSKA come from the germline V gene (reference sequence). The receptor comes from a man between 50 and 59 years old who received an inactivated influenza vaccine. The input for sequencing was PBMCs from blood, taken 11 to 12 days after vaccination. The chain employs TRBV20-1 and TRBJ2-5, with D unclear. DNA for the CDR3: TGCAGTGCTAGATTGGACGGGTGGGAGACCCAGTACTTC. It encodes CSARLDGWETQYF.